These 6 T cell receptor beta chains came from one sample sequenced in a study of T-cell reconstitution after alpha-beta-depleted transplantation in children. The authors prepared the TCRbeta library with unique molecular identifiers. TCRdb fed the PCR reads into MiXCR, producing one record per CDR3 protein. The sample consists of just under 550,000 distinct CDR3 sequences, about a sixth of them appearing once. The source material was PBMCs from the stem cell graft donor, sampled from the stem cell graft. The receptor source for this set is a human donor who donated a stem cell graft to a child with acute lymphoblastic leukemia.

V usage is TRBV4-1 and J usage is TRBJ2-7; D unclear. Germline CDR1 MGHRA, CDR2 YSYEKL. The CDR3 is made up of 13 amino acids. V lost 3 bases and J lost 2, with 8 bases in between. Written as DNA, the CDR3 is TGCGCCAGCAGCCACGAGGAAACCTACGAGCAGTACTTC. It yields the protein CASSHEETYEQYF.

A few counts support this clonotype. This chain connects TRBV12-3 or TRBV12-4 to TRBJ2-7; perhaps TRBD2 as D (6 bases). Trimming cost V 8 bases and J 2 bases, with 16 bases left between them. This CDR3 has 14 residues. For the CDR3, the DNA is TGTGCCAGCCACCCGGCGGGATTAACCTACGAGCAGTACTTC. This codes for CASHPAGLTYEQYF.

This clonotype was seen a handful of times. The gene calls are TRBV7-9 and TRBJ2-7; 11 nucleotides align to TRBD2. There are 16 residues in the CDR3. After removal of 3 bases from V and 3 bases from J, the junction contained 7 bases not matched to a gene. From germline, CDR1 is SEHNR and CDR2 FQNEAQ (reference sequence). CDR3 DNA: TGTGCCAGCAGCTTGGGCGGGGGACTAGCGGTCTACGAGCAGTACTTC. As protein: CASSLGGGLAVYEQYF.

This clonotype showed up many times. The rearrangement links TRBV5-1 to TRBJ2-7; D might be TRBD2 (6 bases). The CDR3 is 14 residues long. Germline V gives CDR1 SGHRS, CDR2 YFSETQ. With 0 bases removed from V and 4 bases from J, the gap between germline ends came to 11 bases. DNA of the CDR3: TGCGCCAGCAGCTTGGAAGGAGGGAATTACGAGCAGTACTTC. Protein product: CASSLEGGNYEQYF.

V gene TRBV29-1 combines with J gene TRBJ1-1, with a weak D call TRBD1 (5 bases). The germline V gene has CDR1 SQVTM and CDR2 ANQGSEA. V lost 6 bases to trimming and J lost 1 base, with 9 bases between them. The CDR3 is 12 residues long. The CDR3 protein is CSVETANTEAFF. The CDR3 nucleotides read TGCAGCGTAGAGACAGCGAACACTGAAGCTTTCTTT.

This clonotype has a handful of counts. The chain combines TRBV27 with TRBJ2-4; no firm D call. V was cut by 4 bases and J by 8 bases, with 15 bases left in between. CDR1 and CDR2 from the germline V gene are MNHEY and SMNVEV (reference sequence). The CDR3 has 14 residues. CDR3 coding DNA: TGTGCCAGCAGTTCCGACTCCCCCCCGGACATTCAGTACTTC. It specifies CASSSDSPPDIQYF.